This T cell receptor beta chain was observed in a study of blood T cell repertoires in COVID-19. The CDR3 length is 13 residues. The germline gives CDR1 LNHDA, CDR2 SQIVND (reference sequence). The trim removed 7 bases at V and 7 bases at J, leaving 9 bases unmatched. TCRdb's copy holds only in-frame clones and misses some; the assay was immunoSEQ multiplex PCR. The sample lists about 210,000 clones, around four fifths occurring once. The chain recombines TRBV19 with TRBJ2-7, with TRBD1 matching over 8 bases. The receptor was isolated from a woman aged 35 to 49 with active or convalescent COVID-19. Sequencing used peripheral blood. As DNA, the CDR3 is TGTGCCAGTACCTCGACAGGGGTGAGGGAGCAGTACTTC. Translating gives CASTSTGVREQYF.